Listed below are T cell receptor beta chains from one sample, sequenced in a study of post-analysis software for immune sequencing data. TCRdb used MiXCR to reprocess the PCR reads, holding one entry per CDR3 protein. The data show more than 450,000 distinct CDR3 sequences, with roughly 34% seen just once and approximately 6% held by the top ten. Sample: blood. The source is a girl between 2 and 17 years old with multiple sclerosis. Each CDR3 is given with its conserved first and last residue. Fields, in order: V gene, J gene, D gene, clone size, CDR3 DNA, CDR3 protein. The D gene is left open where the match is weak. Clone size appears in some rows only: once, few, many, or a class for an expanded clone.

V: TRBV20-1
J: TRBJ2-7
D: .
size: once
DNA: TGCAGTGCGAAAGGGACAAATTACGAGCAGTACTTC
CDR3: CSAKGTNYEQYF

V: TRBV29-1
J: TRBJ2-3
D: .
size: .
DNA: TGCAGCGGGGGGGACATCGGCACAGATACGCAGTATTTT
CDR3: CSGGDIGTDTQYF

V: TRBV4-1
J: TRBJ2-4
D: TRBD2
size: .
DNA: TGCGCCAGCAGCCAAGAACCGGGGGGGCAGTACATTCAGTACTTC
CDR3: CASSQEPGGQYIQYF

V: TRBV29-1
J: TRBJ1-1
D: TRBD1
size: .
DNA: TGCAGCGTGGGGGACGGACAGGGGGCGCGCACTGAAGCTTTCTTT
CDR3: CSVGDGQGARTEAFF

V: TRBV6-5
J: TRBJ2-1
D: TRBD1
size: .
DNA: TGTGCCAGCAGTCGGACAGGGGCCCATGAGCAGTTCTTC
CDR3: CASSRTGAHEQFF

V: TRBV20-1
J: TRBJ2-7
D: .
size: few
DNA: TGCAGTGCTACCACAGGGATGAGGTCCTACGAGCAGTACTTC
CDR3: CSATTGMRSYEQYF

V: TRBV7-9
J: TRBJ2-5
D: .
size: .
DNA: TGTGCCAGCAGCTTGTATGGGGTTGGGAAGACCCAGTACTTC
CDR3: CASSLYGVGKTQYF

V: TRBV27
J: TRBJ1-2
D: .
size: few
DNA: TGTGCCAGCAGTTTATGGAACAGGGCAGGCGGCTACACCTTC
CDR3: CASSLWNRAGGYTF

V: TRBV11-2
J: TRBJ1-2
D: TRBD1
size: few
DNA: TGTGCCAGCACCCATCAAGGACAGGGAAGGTCTGGCTACACCTTC
CDR3: CASTHQGQGRSGYTF

V: TRBV9
J: TRBJ1-6
D: TRBD1
size: .
DNA: TGTGCCAGCAGGCCTAATACAGGGGGAAATTCACCCCTCCACTTT
CDR3: CASRPNTGGNSPLHF

V: TRBV20-1
J: TRBJ2-7
D: .
size: .
DNA: TGCAGTGCTAGCGGGGGGCCCTCCTACGAGCAGTACTTC
CDR3: CSASGGPSYEQYF

V: TRBV5-1
J: TRBJ2-5
D: .
size: .
DNA: TGCGCCAGCAGCTTGGTTAGGGATGTGGGGACCCAGTACTTC
CDR3: CASSLVRDVGTQYF

V: TRBV7-8
J: TRBJ2-7
D: .
size: once
DNA: TGTGCCAGCAGCCGGGGGCATGTTTACGAGCAGTACTTC
CDR3: CASSRGHVYEQYF

V: TRBV12-3/TRBV12-4
J: TRBJ2-5
D: .
size: .
DNA: TGTGCCAGCAGTTTTATGGCGGATCAAGAGACCCAGTACTTC
CDR3: CASSFMADQETQYF

V: TRBV12-3/TRBV12-4
J: TRBJ1-1
D: .
size: .
DNA: TGTGCCAGCAGTCCTTCAACAGGGAGGACTGAAGCTTTCTTT
CDR3: CASSPSTGRTEAFF

V: TRBV6-1
J: TRBJ1-1
D: TRBD1
size: .
DNA: TGTGCCAGCAGAGCCGGGACAGGGGGCACTGAAGCTTTCTTT
CDR3: CASRAGTGGTEAFF

V: TRBV9
J: TRBJ2-1
D: .
size: many
DNA: TGTGCCAGCGGAAGCAATGAGCAGTTCTTC
CDR3: CASGSNEQFF

V: TRBV12-3/TRBV12-4
J: TRBJ1-1
D: .
size: .
DNA: TGTGCCAGCAGTTTAGGGGGCACGGTTTGGGACGCTGAAGCTTTCTTT
CDR3: CASSLGGTVWDAEAFF

V: TRBV20-1
J: TRBJ2-1
D: .
size: few
DNA: TGCAGTGCTCAGGGGGGTAATCACAATGAGCAGTTCTTC
CDR3: CSAQGGNHNEQFF

V: TRBV4-1
J: TRBJ2-7
D: TRBD1
size: few
DNA: TGCGCCAGCAGCGGACAGGGTGGACCCTACGAGCAGTACTTC
CDR3: CASSGQGGPYEQYF

V: TRBV5-1
J: TRBJ1-2
D: .
size: .
DNA: TGCGCCAGCTCCGGAGGGGCTGGAAACTATGGCTACACCTTC
CDR3: CASSGGAGNYGYTF

V: TRBV25-1
J: TRBJ1-2
D: .
size: .
DNA: TGTGCCAGCAGTGAATATCGGGATGACTACACCTTC
CDR3: CASSEYRDDYTF

V: TRBV6-1
J: TRBJ2-6
D: .
size: .
DNA: TGTGCCAGCAGGACGGGACACTCCATGTGGCCTGGGGCCAACGTCCTGACTTTC
CDR3: CASRTGHSMWPGANVLTF

V: TRBV13
J: TRBJ2-3
D: TRBD2
size: few
DNA: TGTGCCAGCAGCCTCAGTACTAGCGGGGGTTACACAGATACGCAGTATTTT
CDR3: CASSLSTSGGYTDTQYF

V: TRBV29-1
J: TRBJ2-4
D: TRBD2
size: few
DNA: TGCAGCGTTTCCCTCGCTAGCGGTCTAGAGCAGTACTTC
CDR3: CSVSLASGLEQYF

V: TRBV11-2
J: TRBJ2-4
D: TRBD1
size: few
DNA: TGTGCCAGCAGCCAATACAGGGGGCCAGCCAAAAACATTCAGTACTTC
CDR3: CASSQYRGPAKNIQYF

V: TRBV18
J: TRBJ2-7
D: .
size: few
DNA: TGTGCCAGCTCACCGCTGGTTACCTACGAGCAGTACTTC
CDR3: CASSPLVTYEQYF